Shown below are 10 T cell receptor beta chains from a single sample sequenced in a study of vaccination and CD4 T cells after COVID-19. TCRdb used MiXCR to reprocess the PCR reads, holding one entry per CDR3 protein. This repertoire shows around 15,000 distinct CDR3 sequences, 66% found once; its top ten account for more than 0.95%. The sequences come from CD4+ T cells from blood, collected after SARS-CoV-2 vaccination. The receptors stem from a human donor who had recovered from COVID-19.

The chain uses TRBV7-9 and TRBJ1-5, with D perhaps matching TRBD1 (5 bases). Trimming took 3 bases from V and 0 from J, leaving 15 bases between them. The germline gives CDR1 SEHNR, CDR2 FQNEAQ (reference sequence). The CDR3 sequence is 17 residues long. CDR3 sequence: CASSLGGTGYSNQPQHF. The CDR3 DNA reads as TGTGCCAGCAGCTTGGGAGGTACAGGATATAGCAATCAGCCCCAGCATTTT.

The chain combines TRBV6-2 or TRBV6-3 with TRBJ1-1; D not certain. Deletions cut 4 bases from V and 0 bases from J, with 6 bases between. This CDR3 region has 13 residues. Germline lookup yields CDR1 MNHEY and CDR2 SVGEGT. The CDR3: CASSSLMNTEAFF. The CDR3 DNA reads as TGTGCCAGCAGTTCGCTTATGAACACTGAAGCTTTCTTT.

The chain employs TRBV7-2 and TRBJ2-5; the match to TRBD2 covers 8 bases. The germline V gene has CDR1 SGHTA and CDR2 FQGNSA. This CDR3 has 14 amino acids. J gave up 5 bases and V 6 bases, and 8 bases lay outside the gene matches. CDR3: CASSRGGVSETQYF. The CDR3 nucleotides read TGTGCCAGCAGTCGGGGGGGTGTTAGCGAGACCCAGTACTTC. Drawing the rest from reference TRBV7-2 and TRBJ2-5, the complete variable domain is GAGVSQSPSNKVTEKGKDVELRCDPISGHTALYWYRQSLGQGLEFLIYFQGNSAPDKSGLPSDRFSAERTGGSVSTLTIQRTQQEDSAVYLCASSRGGVSETQYFGPGTRLLVL.

V is TRBV24-1 and J is TRBJ2-3, with 12 positions matching TRBD2. Germline CDR1 KGHDR, CDR2 SFDVKD. This CDR3 spans 18 amino acids. J lost 2 bases, V lost 0 bases, and 5 bases had no gene match. The CDR3 sequence is CATSDLRLAGDDTDTQYF. CDR3 in DNA: TGTGCCACCAGTGATTTGCGACTAGCGGGGGACGACACAGATACGCAGTATTTT.

As regards this clonotype: The CDR3 carries no conserved terminal phenylalanine or tryptophan, so it likely arises from a read error. This sequence joins TRBV7-9 and TRBJ1-4; unclear D gene. The CDR3 length is 14 residues. Per germline, CDR1 SEHNR and CDR2 FQNEAQ (reference sequence). V was trimmed by 2 bases and J by 3 bases, leaving 7 bases between them. The chain's CDR3 is CASSLRLANEKLFS. The CDR3 DNA is TGTGCCAGCAGCTTAAGACTGGCTAATGAAAAACTGTTTTCT.

The chain employs TRBV20-1 and TRBJ1-4; 9 bases are a match to TRBD1. V lost 2 bases, J lost 5 bases, and 6 bases stayed unmatched. The CDR3 loop spans 15 amino acids. Looked up from germline, CDR1 is DFQATT and CDR2 is SNEGSKA (reference sequence). CDR3 nucleotides: TGCAGTGCTAGACCCCCGACAGGGGGGAATGAAAAACTGTTTTTT. Translating gives CSARPPTGGNEKLFF.

V usage is TRBV20-1 and J usage is TRBJ2-1; D gene ambiguous. The CDR3 runs to 13 residues. The ends were cut back, 6 bases at V and 5 bases at J, with 14 bases in the middle. Germline V gene sequence: CDR1 DFQATT, CDR2 SNEGSKA (reference sequence). The CDR3 nucleotides are TGCAGTGCGTCCAACCCGAGGAACAATGAGCAGTTCTTC. Amino acids: CSASNPRNNEQFF.

This clonotype was counted a few times. This sequence joins TRBV20-1 and TRBJ2-2; D call uncertain. Trimming took 3 bases from V and 3 from J, leaving 14 bases between them. The CDR3 is 15 amino acids. Germline V gives CDR1 DFQATT, CDR2 SNEGSKA (reference sequence). CDR3 sequence: CSASDPRGYTGELFF. The CDR3 bases are TGCAGTGCTAGCGATCCGCGTGGGTACACCGGGGAGCTGTTTTTT.

The V and J genes are TRBV6-1 and TRBJ2-1; TRBD2 matches at 13 bases. Per the germline V gene, CDR1 is MNHNS and CDR2 is SASEGT. The CDR3 runs 15 residues. J gave up 3 bases and V 6 bases, and 2 bases lay outside the gene matches. This CDR3 is CASRRLAGGYNEQFF. The CDR3, as DNA: TGTGCCAGCAGAAGACTAGCGGGAGGCTACAATGAGCAGTTCTTC.

J is TRBJ2-7 and V is TRBV4-1; 7 bases agree with TRBD2. CDR1 is MGHRA, CDR2 YSYEKL, per germline. This CDR3 contains 16 residues. V trimming: 1 base; J trimming: 2 bases; junction bases outside the gene matches: 8. The CDR3 bases are TGCGCCAGCAGCCAAGGACTCGGCGGGAGCACCTACGAGCAGTACTTC. Its protein product is CASSQGLGGSTYEQYF.